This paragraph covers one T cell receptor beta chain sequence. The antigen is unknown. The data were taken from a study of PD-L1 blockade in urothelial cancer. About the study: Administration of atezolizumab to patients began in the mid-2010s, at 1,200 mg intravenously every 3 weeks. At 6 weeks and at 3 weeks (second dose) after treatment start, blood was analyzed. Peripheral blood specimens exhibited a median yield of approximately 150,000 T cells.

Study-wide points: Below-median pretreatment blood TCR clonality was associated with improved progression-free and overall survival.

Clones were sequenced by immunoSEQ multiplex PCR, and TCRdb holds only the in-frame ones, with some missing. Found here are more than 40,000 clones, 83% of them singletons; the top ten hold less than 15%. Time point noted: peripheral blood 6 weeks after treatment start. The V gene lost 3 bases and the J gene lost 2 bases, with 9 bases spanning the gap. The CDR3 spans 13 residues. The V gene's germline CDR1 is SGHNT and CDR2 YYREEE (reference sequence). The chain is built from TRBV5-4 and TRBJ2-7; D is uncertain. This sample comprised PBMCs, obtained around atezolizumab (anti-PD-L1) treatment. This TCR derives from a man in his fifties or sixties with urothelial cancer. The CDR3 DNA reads TGTGCCAGCAGCTACGGGTCGACCTACGAGCAGTACTTC. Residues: CASSYGSTYEQYF.